This is a list of T cell receptor beta chains from one sample in a study of CD8 T cells in ankylosing spondylitis. TCRdb ran MiXCR on the 5' RACE reads and lists one entry per CDR3 protein. The data show hundreds of thousands of distinct CDR3 sequences, with approximately 10% seen just once and just over 0.5% held by the top ten. The sample was blood, either unsorted or a sorted T cell fraction (not recorded which). The receptors come from a male donor with ankylosing spondylitis. CDR3s include the opening cysteine and the closing phenylalanine or tryptophan. The order of the fields is J gene, D gene, V gene, clone size, CDR3 DNA, CDR3 protein. D genes are given only for firm matches. Size is omitted from some rows. Given values are once, few, many or a class for expanded clones.

TRBJ1-2	NA	TRBV29-1	many	TGCAGCGTTGATTCCCAGGGCGTTGGCTACACCTTC	CSVDSQGVGYTF
TRBJ1-1	NA	TRBV29-1	NA	TGCAGCGTCGAGCGTTTTGACAGGCTCATGGGGTCTTTCTTT	CSVERFDRLMGSFF
TRBJ2-5	NA	TRBV6-5	few	TGTGCCAGCAGTTACAGGGCGGACCAAGAGACCCAGTACTTC	CASSYRADQETQYF
TRBJ1-1	TRBD1	TRBV10-1	few	TGCGCCAGCAGTGGACGACAGGGCTTGAACACTGAAGCTTTCTTT	CASSGRQGLNTEAFF
TRBJ2-5	NA	TRBV7-2	NA	TGTGCCAGCAGCTTATTAGGGATAACGGAGGCAGAGACCCAGTACTTC	CASSLLGITEAETQYF
TRBJ2-7	TRBD1	TRBV20-1	NA	TGCAGTGCTAGAGACGACGGGACAGGGTCCCACGAGCAGTACTTC	CSARDDGTGSHEQYF
TRBJ2-7	TRBD1	TRBV5-1	NA	TGCGCCAGCAGCTCCGGGACAGGGATTTCCCACGAGCAGTACTTC	CASSSGTGISHEQYF
TRBJ1-4	TRBD1	TRBV27	NA	TGTGACAGCAGTTCCTACGACCTGACAGGGGTTGGAGAAAAACTGTTTTTT	CDSSSYDLTGVGEKLFF
TRBJ2-1	TRBD2	TRBV6-4	few	TGTGCCAGCAGTGACTCAAGAACTAGCGGGAGTATGAGTAGCTCCTACAATGAGCAGTTCTTC	CASSDSRTSGSMSSSYNEQFF
TRBJ2-7	NA	TRBV5-6	few	TGTGCCAGCAGCTTCCTTAGACAGGAGCTAAACGAGCAGTACTTC	CASSFLRQELNEQYF
TRBJ2-6	NA	TRBV4-3	few	TGCGCCAGCAGCCAAGCCGAGAGGAGCGGGGCCAACGTCCTGACTTTC	CASSQAERSGANVLTF
TRBJ1-1	NA	TRBV3-1	NA	TGTGCCAGCAGCCAAGGCACGACAGGGAACACTGAAGCTTTCTTT	CASSQGTTGNTEAFF
TRBJ1-5	NA	TRBV2	NA	TGTGCCAGCAGTGAACTGCAGATAAATCAGCCCCAGCATTTT	CASSELQINQPQHF
TRBJ2-5	NA	TRBV6-5	NA	TGTGCCAGCAGTTACTCCGGGATAACGTACTTC	CASSYSGITYF
TRBJ1-1	NA	TRBV9	NA	TGTGCCAGCAGCGTAGGTCGGAGGGGGGTGAACACTGAAGCTTTCTTT	CASSVGRRGVNTEAFF
TRBJ2-7	NA	TRBV5-6	NA	TGTGCCAGCAGCTTTATTGACAGGAGCTCCTACGAGCAGTACTTC	CASSFIDRSSYEQYF
TRBJ2-3	NA	TRBV20-1	few	TGCAGTGCCCTTAGCGGTATTAGCACAGATACGCAGTATTTT	CSALSGISTDTQYF
TRBJ2-4	NA	TRBV5-1	NA	TGCGCCAGCGGGGACGGAAGAAACATTCAGTACTTC	CASGDGRNIQYF
TRBJ1-1	TRBD1	TRBV5-1	many	TGCGCCAGCAGCTGGGGACAGGGAACTGAAGCTTTCTTT	CASSWGQGTEAFF
TRBJ1-6	NA	TRBV10-1	NA	TGCGCCAGCAGTGGCCGGGTTGATTCACCCCTCCACTTT	CASSGRVDSPLHF
TRBJ1-2	NA	TRBV4-2	few	TGTGCCAGCAGCCAGATGCTGAGATTTTCTGATGGCTACACCTTC	CASSQMLRFSDGYTF
TRBJ2-7	NA	TRBV11-2	NA	TGTGCCAGCAGCTTATTTATCGGGGGGCACAGATTCTCCTACGAGCAGTACTTC	CASSLFIGGHRFSYEQYF
TRBJ2-4	TRBD1	TRBV4-3	NA	TGCGCCAGCAGCCAAGACCCGGGACAGCGAAACATTCAGTACTTC	CASSQDPGQRNIQYF
TRBJ2-3	TRBD2	TRBV2	many	TGTGCCAGCAGTGTCCTTTTTGCGGGAGGGAGGAATACGCAGTATTTT	CASSVLFAGGRNTQYF
TRBJ2-3	NA	TRBV18	NA	TGTGCCAGCTCCGGGGTCGGATTAACAAGCACAGATACGCAGTATTTT	CASSGVGLTSTDTQYF
TRBJ1-2	TRBD1	TRBV15	few	TGTGCCACCAGCACACGGACGACAGGGGTCGGCTACACCTTC	CATSTRTTGVGYTF
TRBJ2-3	TRBD1	TRBV5-5	few	TGTGCCAGCAGCCCTTTTTGGGACAGGGGGCTTACGCAGTATTTT	CASSPFWDRGLTQYF
TRBJ1-6	NA	TRBV12-3/TRBV12-4	NA	TGTGCCAGCAGTCCCCGGCGGGGGTTAAATTCACCCCTCCACTTT	CASSPRRGLNSPLHF
TRBJ1-1	NA	TRBV6-1	NA	TGTGCCAGCAGAGACAGGCTCTACACTGAAGCTTTCTTT	CASRDRLYTEAFF
TRBJ2-1	NA	TRBV10-1	NA	TGCGCCAGCGCGGAAAGCGGGACAGGTAATGAGCAGTTCTTC	CASAESGTGNEQFF
TRBJ2-1	NA	TRBV3-1	few	TGTGCCAGCAGCCATAACCACGCGGTCGCTGAGCAGTTCTTC	CASSHNHAVAEQFF
TRBJ2-3	NA	TRBV5-1	few	TGCGCCAGCAGCTTGGAGGAGCCAGATACGCAGTATTTT	CASSLEEPDTQYF
TRBJ1-5	NA	TRBV20-1	few	TGCAGTGCTAGAGGGGCAGGGGCCAATCAGCCCCAGCATTTT	CSARGAGANQPQHF
TRBJ2-1	TRBD1	TRBV6-5	few	TGTGCCAGCAGTTACACAGGGGCCCCCTACAATGAGCAGTTCTTC	CASSYTGAPYNEQFF
TRBJ2-7	NA	TRBV27	few	TGTGCCAGCAGCTCAAACCTCAGGGACGAGCAGTACTTC	CASSSNLRDEQYF
TRBJ2-7	NA	TRBV11-1	NA	TGTGCCAGCAGCTTAGGGGGGACTGCTATCGAGCAGTACTTC	CASSLGGTAIEQYF
TRBJ2-3	TRBD1	TRBV7-9	NA	TGTGCCAGCAGCCCCAAGACAGGGACAGGGACAGATACGCAGTATTTT	CASSPKTGTGTDTQYF
TRBJ2-5	NA	TRBV7-2	NA	TGTGCCAGCAGCCCCCCCCCGGTCCAAGAGACCCAGTACTTC	CASSPPPVQETQYF
TRBJ2-1	TRBD2	TRBV24-1	few	TGTGCCACCAGTGACACCGGGACTAGCGACAATGAGCAGTTCTTC	CATSDTGTSDNEQFF
TRBJ2-1	NA	TRBV20-1	many	TGCAGTGCTAACAAGGGACGGTACAATGAGCAGTTCTTC	CSANKGRYNEQFF
TRBJ2-6	NA	TRBV6-2/TRBV6-3	few	TGTGCCAGCCGTCGTTACTCTGGGGCCAACGTCCTGACTTTC	CASRRYSGANVLTF
TRBJ1-1	TRBD1	TRBV10-2	few	TGCGCCAGCAGTGCGACAGGGGCTCGGAACACTGAAGCTTTCTTT	CASSATGARNTEAFF
TRBJ2-7	TRBD1	TRBV7-2	few	TGTGCCAGCAGCTTCTTACAGGGGTACGAGCAGTACTTC	CASSFLQGYEQYF
TRBJ1-2	NA	TRBV6-1	many	TGTGCCAGCAGCCGACAGGAAAGCTATGGCTACACCTTC	CASSRQESYGYTF
TRBJ1-5	NA	TRBV7-6	many	TGTGCCAGCAGCTCCGGGAGCCGGGGGCCCCAGCATTTT	CASSSGSRGPQHF
TRBJ1-3	NA	TRBV10-1	NA	TGCGCCACTTCGGGTGGTTCTGGAAACACCATATATTTT	CATSGGSGNTIYF
TRBJ2-2	NA	TRBV18	few	TGTGCCAGCTCACCCTTTCCGGGGGGCGCATCCACCGGGGAGCTGTTTTTT	CASSPFPGGASTGELFF
TRBJ1-1	NA	TRBV5-1	few	TGCGCCAGCACCTTGGGGGTACAGAACACTGAAGCTTTCTTT	CASTLGVQNTEAFF
TRBJ2-4	NA	TRBV6-2/TRBV6-3	few	TGTGCCAGCAGTTACTTTCCTAGCGAGAATCAAGCCCAGTACTTC	CASSYFPSENQAQYF
TRBJ2-7	TRBD1	TRBV5-1	many	TGCGCCAGCAGCTTCCCCCAGGGACAGGGGCCCTACGAGCAGTACTTC	CASSFPQGQGPYEQYF